This T cell receptor beta chain comes out of a study of cytomegalovirus exposure and HLA in healthy donors. The PCR contained 60 Vbeta and 13 Jbeta primers. The protocol was immunoSEQ multiplex PCR, while the TCRdb copy is restricted to in-frame clones and leaves out a portion. Across tens of thousands of clones, the top ten clones capture 1.5% of the sample. Concerning this clone itself: Its antigen remains unknown.

Whole-study results and caveats: Presence/absence analyses treated sequencing depth as roughly uniform across donors.

The V and J ends lost 1 base and 4 bases respectively, with 6 bases between them. The germline gives CDR1 MGHRA, CDR2 YSYEKL. This CDR3 spans 13 amino acids. The source material was PBMCs. The chain carries TRBV4-1 and TRBJ2-3; no firm D call. This TCR came from an older woman in good health and CMV-seronegative. The CDR3 sequence is CASSQGQADTQYF. CDR3 DNA sequence: TGCGCCAGCAGCCAAGGACAAGCAGATACGCAGTATTTT.